These 15 T cell receptor beta chains originate from one sample sequenced in a study of shared clonotypes between healthy human individuals. Clones were sequenced by immunoSEQ multiplex PCR, and TCRdb holds only the in-frame ones, with some missing. The sample carries under 750,000 clones, roughly two thirds recorded once. The specimen sequenced was memory CD4+ T cells sorted from blood. Subset meaning: CD45RA-negative fraction. All receptors derive from a woman aged 25-40 years in good health.

This chain connects TRBV7-8 to TRBJ2-1; TRBD1 matches 8 bases. Germline V lookup: CDR1 SGHVS, CDR2 FQNEAQ. This CDR3 is built from 16 residues. The V gene end was trimmed by 2 bases and the J gene end by 6 bases; junction bases not matched to a gene: 9. The CDR3 sequence is CASSLLATGDLNEQFF. As DNA, the CDR3 is TGTGCCAGCAGCTTATTGGCGACAGGGGACCTCAATGAGCAGTTCTTC. The full variable domain, its missing parts supplied by reference TRBV7-8 and TRBJ2-1, is GAGVSQSPRYKVAKRGQDVALRCDPISGHVSLFWYQQALGQGPEFLTYFQNEAQLDKSGLPSDRFFAERPEGSVSTLKIQRTQQEDSAVYLCASSLLATGDLNEQFFGPGTRLTVL.

This clone has just one count. V gene TRBV4-2 combines with J gene TRBJ1-2; 10 nucleotides line up with TRBD1. The trim removed 4 bases at V and 5 bases at J, leaving 7 bases unmatched. Looked up from germline, CDR1 is LGHNA and CDR2 is YNFKEQ. This CDR3 contains 15 residues. In DNA, the CDR3 is TGTGCCAGCAGCCGAGGACAGGGGGGGGATTATGGCTACACCTTC. Amino acids: CASSRGQGGDYGYTF.

V gene TRBV25-1 combines with J gene TRBJ2-1, with 9 positions matching TRBD2. Unmatched junction bases numbered 3, after V lost 5 bases and J lost 1 base. This CDR3 region has 15 residues. Germline V gene data show CDR1 as MGHDK and CDR2 as SYGVNS. CDR3 nucleotides: TGTGCCAGCAGTATCGCGGGAGGGTCCTACAATGAGCAGTTCTTC. It translates to CASSIAGGSYNEQFF. Full variable domain (remainder filled in from reference TRBV25-1 and TRBJ2-1): EADIYQTPRYLVIGTGKKITLECSQTMGHDKMYWYQQDPGMELHLIHYSYGVNSTEKGDLSSESTVSRIRTEHFPLTLESARPSHTSQYLCASSIAGGSYNEQFFGPGTRLTVL.

V usage is TRBV6-5 and J usage is TRBJ2-2, with 7 bases lining up with TRBD1. Germline V gene data show CDR1 as MNHEY and CDR2 as SVGAGI. This CDR3 has 16 amino acids. V trimming: 1 base; J trimming: 4 bases; junction bases outside the gene matches: 6. CDR3 DNA sequence: TGTGCCAGCAGTTACTTAGGGGGCGTCGTCACCGGGGAGCTGTTTTTT. Translated: CASSYLGGVVTGELFF.

V and J are TRBV9 and TRBJ2-1; D is perhaps TRBD2 (6 bases). Germline loops: CDR1 SGDLS, CDR2 YYNGEE. Deletions cut 0 bases from V and 3 bases from J, with 13 bases between. The CDR3 extends over 16 amino acids. The CDR3 DNA follows: TGTGCCAGCAGCGTAGGGACTACCTTTTTCTACAATGAGCAGTTCTTC. Protein sequence: CASSVGTTFFYNEQFF.

The CDR3 DNA reads as TGTGCCAGCAGCCTAAACCGGGACAGGGGGCATGAGCAGTACTTC. This encodes CASSLNRDRGHEQYF. This chain links TRBV4-2 with TRBJ2-7; 12 nucleotides align to TRBD1. With 4 bases clipped from V and 7 bases from J, the junction kept 8 bases outside the gene matches. This CDR3 has 15 amino acids. The germline gives CDR1 LGHNA, CDR2 YNFKEQ.

This clone has just one count. The chain couples TRBV30 to TRBJ2-1, with 12 nucleotides matching TRBD2. CDR3 length equals 15 residues. Looked up from germline, CDR1 is GTSNPN and CDR2 is SVGIG (reference sequence). The V and J ends lost 5 bases and 12 bases, in that order; junction bases with no gene match: 14. CDR3 sequence: CAWAPLAGGQTGQFF. Here the CDR3 DNA reads TGTGCCTGGGCCCCGCTAGCGGGAGGGCAGACAGGGCAGTTCTTC.

For the CDR3, the DNA is TGCGCCAGCAGTGGACGATACGGAGACTACGAGCAGTACTTC. The encoded protein is CASSGRYGDYEQYF. The V and J genes are TRBV10-1 and TRBJ2-7; no reliable D call. V lost 4 bases and J 3 bases, leaving 13 bases between the germline ends. This CDR3 contains 14 residues. The germline V gene encodes CDR1 WNHNN and CDR2 SYGVQD (reference sequence).

A few counts support this clone. The chain links TRBV6-4 to TRBJ1-1; 8 nucleotides match TRBD1. Germline V lookup: CDR1 MRHNA, CDR2 SNTAGT. J lost 8 bases, V lost 5 bases, and 13 bases had no gene match. The CDR3 runs 15 residues. This chain's CDR3 is CASSPDDRGLREAFF. The CDR3 DNA follows: TGTGCCAGCAGTCCCGATGACAGGGGTCTAAGGGAAGCTTTCTTT.

This chain uses TRBV29-1 with TRBJ2-4; no clear D. Per the germline V gene, CDR1 is SQVTM and CDR2 is ANQGSEA. Between the trimmed V and J ends, which lost 7 bases and 0 bases, there was a span of 10 bases. The CDR3 is 13 residues long. The CDR3 protein is CSATGLAKNIQYF. Here the CDR3 DNA reads TGCAGCGCGACTGGGCTAGCCAAAAACATTCAGTACTTC.

The CDR3 DNA reads TGTGCCAGCGAGGACAGGGACTCTGGGGCCAACGTCCTGACTTTC. This codes for CASEDRDSGANVLTF. The V call is TRBV7-9, the J call TRBJ2-6; 8 bases line up with TRBD1. The germline CDR1 and CDR2 sequences are SEHNR and FQNEAQ (reference sequence). The CDR3 totals 15 residues. The junction had 3 bases not matched to a gene; V was cut back by 8 bases and J by 0 bases.

The DNA of the CDR3 is TGTGCCAGCAGCCTAGAGATGTACACTGAAGCTTTCTTT. This codes for CASSLEMYTEAFF. This chain connects TRBV9 to TRBJ1-1; D gene unclear. V lost 4 bases, J lost 3 bases, and 10 bases lay in between. The CDR3 has 13 residues. The germline gives CDR1 SGDLS, CDR2 YYNGEE.

This clone came up once. The V call is TRBV7-9, the J call TRBJ1-5; D gene ambiguous. The germline V gene encodes CDR1 SEHNR and CDR2 FQNEAQ (reference sequence). CDR3 size: 13 residues. The V end lost 3 bases, the J end lost 1 base, and 4 bases lay between the germline ends. CDR3 sequence reads: CASSFESNQPQHF. CDR3 in DNA: TGTGCCAGCAGCTTTGAAAGCAATCAGCCCCAGCATTTT.

This chain links TRBV13 with TRBJ2-5; D not resolved. The CDR3 contains 14 residues. CDR1 and CDR2 from the germline V gene are PRHDT and FYEKMQ (reference sequence). The V end was cut by 3 bases, the J end by 2 bases, with 10 bases between. Here the CDR3 reads CASSLNEIQETQYF. DNA for the CDR3: TGTGCCAGCAGCTTGAACGAGATTCAAGAGACCCAGTACTTC.

V and J are TRBV14 and TRBJ2-2; unclear D gene. V lost 2 bases and J 2 bases, leaving 9 bases between the germline ends. This CDR3 spans 15 amino acids. CDR1 is SGHDN and CDR2 is FVKESK in the germline V gene. The CDR3 is CASSQTLINTGELFF. Written as DNA, the CDR3 is TGTGCCAGCAGCCAAACACTGATAAACACCGGGGAGCTGTTTTTT. The full variable domain, completed using reference TRBV14 and TRBJ2-2, is EAGVTQFPSHSVIEKGQTVTLRCDPISGHDNLYWYRRVMGKEIKFLLHFVKESKQDESGMPNNRFLAERTGGTYSTLKVQPAELEDSGVYFCASSQTLINTGELFFGEGSRLTVL.